Shown below are 30 T cell receptor beta chains from a single sample sequenced in a study of blood T cells in healthy people across ages. For the second PCR, which ran for 7 to 11 cycles, a sample-barcoded 5' primer and a J-beta primer mix were used. TCRdb re-called the 5' RACE reads through MiXCR, storing one row per CDR3 protein. The sample gives 1.5 million to 2 million distinct CDR3 sequences, 39% of which show up once; more than 20% is in the top ten. The sample taken for sequencing was blood. These receptors were taken from a human donor in good health.

The CDR3 reads CASIYGHEQYF. The CDR3 DNA follows: TGTGCCAGCATTTATGGCCACGAGCAGTACTTC. The gene calls are TRBV2 and TRBJ2-1; no reliable D call. The J call could be wrong; TRBJ2-7 is a better fit for the DNA end. Germline V gene data show CDR1 as SNHLY and CDR2 as FYNNEI. This CDR3 region has 11 residues.

The rearrangement links TRBV20-1 to TRBJ2-1, with 11 bases matching TRBD2. The CDR3 is 17 amino acids. The V segment lost 0 bases and the J segment 4 bases; nucleotides outside the gene matches: 8. Germline loops: CDR1 DFQATT, CDR2 SNEGSKA (reference sequence). CDR3 in DNA: TGCAGTGCTAGAGACGCCCACCTAGCGGGGGGATACAATGAGCAGTTCTTC. Protein sequence: CSARDAHLAGGYNEQFF.

J is TRBJ2-3 and V is TRBV10-3; 7 nucleotides match TRBD2. Germline V gene data show CDR1 as ENHRY and CDR2 as SYGVKD. The CDR3 covers 15 residues. V lost 2 bases and J lost 9; bases outside the gene matches: 11. CDR3 bases: TGTGCCATCAGTGAGGAAGGACTAGAATATCGAACGCAGTATTTT. It codes for CAISEEGLEYRTQYF.

Comments on this clonotype: A read error may produce the germline difference seen at one junction end. The genes are TRBV6-1 and TRBJ1-6; 10 bases are a match to TRBD1. The CDR3 spans 16 residues. In germline, CDR1 is MNHNS, CDR2 SASEGT. CDR3 nucleotide sequence: TGTGCCAGCAGGGAAGGAAGGCGGACAGGGGGATCACCCCTCCACTTT. Translated, it gives CASREGRRTGGSPLHF.

The chain uses TRBV30 and TRBJ2-5, with D tentatively TRBD2 (6 bases). The germline gives CDR1 GTSNPN, CDR2 SVGIG (reference sequence). The CDR3 runs to 12 residues. The V and J ends lost 5 bases and 1 base respectively, with 8 bases between them. CDR3 in DNA: TGTGCCTGGTCGGGAGTCCAAGAGACCCAGTACTTC. Its protein is CAWSGVQETQYF.

This clonotype was recorded a few times. The rearrangement joins TRBV12-3 or TRBV12-4 to TRBJ1-2; the D is unclear. CDR3 length equals 13 residues. Trimming took off 3 bases at V and 2 bases at J, with 7 bases between the two ends. CDR3 nucleotide sequence: TGTGCCAGCAGTTTGTTCCGGAACTATGGCTACACCTTC. It specifies CASSLFRNYGYTF.

The rearrangement joins TRBV7-2 to TRBJ2-4; D remains ambiguous. V was trimmed by 6 bases and J by 0 bases, leaving 12 bases between them. This CDR3 spans 15 amino acids. Germline CDR1 reads SGHTA; CDR2 reads FQGNSA. CDR3 sequence (DNA): TGTGCCAGCAGGCAAACCGGTCTAGCCAAAAACATTCAGTACTTC. Translation: CASRQTGLAKNIQYF.

In this sample, this clonotype turned up a few times. V gene TRBV10-2 combines with J gene TRBJ2-1; TRBD2 aligns across 9 bases. Germline lookup yields CDR1 WSHSY and CDR2 SAAADI. Trimming at V came to 8 bases and at J to 6 bases, leaving 2 bases not matched to a gene. CDR3 size: 12 residues. CDR3 nucleotides: TGCGCCAGCCAACTAGCGGGCAATGAGCAGTTCTTC. Its translation: CASQLAGNEQFF.

The chain carries TRBV2 and TRBJ2-7; TRBD1 agrees at 9 bases. With 3 bases clipped from V and 3 bases from J, the junction kept 6 bases outside the gene matches. Germline CDR1 and CDR2: SNHLY and FYNNEI. The CDR3 sequence is 15 residues long. CDR3 in DNA: TGTGCCAGCAGTGAGGTTGGGACAGGGTTCTACGAGCAGTACTTC. Translating it yields CASSEVGTGFYEQYF.

V gene TRBV28 combines with J gene TRBJ2-5; D gene unclear. The closer fit of TRBJ2-1 to the DNA end suggests the J call may be wrong. Per germline, CDR1 MDHEN and CDR2 SYDVKM. This CDR3 spans 14 amino acids. DNA of the CDR3: TGTGCCAGCAGACGAAGCCCCACCGAAGAGACCCAGTTCTTC. Its translation is CASRRSPTEETQFF.

This chain connects TRBV5-6 to TRBJ1-2; 7 bases match TRBD1. Germline V CDR1 and CDR2: SGHDT, YYEEEE. Germline trimming cut 4 bases from V and 7 bases from J; bases unmatched to any gene: 10. The CDR3 loop spans 14 amino acids. For the CDR3, the DNA is TGTGCCAGCAGCCGCGCGACAGGGCGGCTTGGCTACACCTTC. Its protein product is CASSRATGRLGYTF.

The rearrangement links TRBV10-2 to TRBJ1-1, with TRBD1 matching 9 bases. The V and J ends lost 3 bases and 10 bases, in that order; junction bases with no gene match: 6. This CDR3 contains 13 residues. Germline V CDR1 and CDR2: WSHSY, SAAADI. The CDR3 loop reads CASSEQTDRGAFF. For the CDR3, the DNA is TGCGCCAGCAGTGAACAAACGGACAGGGGAGCTTTCTTT.

This clonotype was counted between two and nine times. CDR3: CASSGTWSSYNEQFF. The CDR3 coding sequence is TGTGCCAGCAGTGGGACGTGGAGCTCCTACAATGAGCAGTTCTTC. The chain joins TRBV6-1 to TRBJ2-1; D is unclear. V was clipped by 4 bases and J by 0 bases, with 10 bases between them. CDR1 MNHNS and CDR2 SASEGT come from the germline V gene. The CDR3 contains 15 residues.

This clonotype was recorded many times. V usage is TRBV12-3 or TRBV12-4 and J usage is TRBJ2-5; TRBD1 aligns across 7 bases. After removal of 6 bases from V and 5 bases from J, the junction contained 18 bases not matched to a gene. The CDR3 spans 17 residues. The CDR3 spells CASRLGDGTALRETQYF. The CDR3 DNA follows: TGTGCCAGCAGGCTGGGGGACGGGACAGCTCTGCGGGAGACCCAGTACTTC.

The gene calls are TRBV6-1 and TRBJ2-1, with 8 bases aligning to TRBD2. The V gene's germline CDR1 is MNHNS and CDR2 SASEGT. This CDR3 has 14 residues. With 7 bases clipped from V and 2 bases from J, the junction kept 4 bases outside the gene matches. The CDR3 loop is CASKGAGAYNEQFF. The CDR3 region has the DNA TGTGCCAGCAAGGGAGCGGGGGCCTACAATGAGCAGTTCTTC.

This clonotype was picked up a small number of times. The V call is TRBV4-2, the J call TRBJ2-7, with unresolved D. Germline loops: CDR1 LGHNA, CDR2 YNFKEQ. Trimming left V 0 bases short and J 1 base short, with 13 bases between. The CDR3 is made up of 16 amino acids. The chain's CDR3 is CASSQDRQFGSYEQYF. CDR3 nucleotides: TGTGCCAGCAGCCAAGATCGGCAGTTTGGGTCCTACGAGCAGTACTTC.

This clonotype showed up just once. V is TRBV29-1 and J is TRBJ2-3; possibly TRBD1 or TRBD2 for D (6 bases each). V was pared by 1 base and J by 2 bases, with 10 bases between. Per the germline V gene, CDR1 is SQVTM and CDR2 is ANQGSEA. The CDR3 spans 14 residues. The DNA for the CDR3 is TGCAGCGTTGAAGTGGGGGGCCTCACAGATACGCAGTATTTT. It translates to CSVEVGGLTDTQYF.

In the case of this clonotype: At one of its ends the junction is not consistent with the germline gene, which may arise from a read error. This chain connects TRBV6-5 to TRBJ2-5, with TRBD1 matching 7 bases. The CDR3 loop spans 15 amino acids. Looked up from germline, CDR1 is MNHEY and CDR2 is SVGAGI. CDR3 coding DNA: TGTGCCGGCAGCCCCCAGACAGGGATGGGAGAGACCCAGTACTTC. It yields the protein CAGSPQTGMGETQYF.

The genes are TRBV20-1 and TRBJ2-7; D is uncertain. The CDR3 is 13 amino acids. V was trimmed by 2 bases and J by 0 bases, leaving 8 bases between them. Per germline, CDR1 DFQATT and CDR2 SNEGSKA (reference sequence). The CDR3 coding sequence is TGCAGTGCTAGATCCTCCAACTCCTACGAGCAGTACTTC. As protein: CSARSSNSYEQYF.

This sequence joins TRBV6-2 or TRBV6-3 and TRBJ2-1, with 7 nucleotides matching TRBD1. J lost 6 bases, V lost 4 bases, and 6 bases had no gene match. This CDR3 has 14 residues. Germline V gene sequence: CDR1 MNHEY, CDR2 SVGEGT. In nucleotides, the CDR3 is TGTGCCAGCAGTTCGATTACAGGGGTCAATGAGCAGTTCTTC. This translates into CASSSITGVNEQFF.

As regards this clonotype: At one end the junction does not follow the germline gene, possibly because of a read error. V usage is TRBV29-1 and J usage is TRBJ1-2; weak D call: TRBD1 (5 bases). CDR1 is SQVTM and CDR2 is ANQGSEA in the germline V gene. This CDR3 has 13 residues. The chain's CDR3 is CGVGSARGGGYTF. CDR3 sequence (DNA): TGCGGCGTTGGGTCCGCAAGGGGTGGTGGCTACACCTTC.

This rearrangement joins TRBV27 to TRBJ1-6; D uncertain. The germline V gene encodes CDR1 MNHEY and CDR2 SMNVEV (reference sequence). V lost 4 bases, J lost 9 bases, and 13 bases lay in between. This CDR3 has 14 residues. As DNA, the CDR3 is TGTGCCAGCAGTTCGAAGCCCCGTCCTTCACCCCTCCACTTT. Encoded protein: CASSSKPRPSPLHF.

This clonotype was recorded a few times. V and J are TRBV6-2 or TRBV6-3 and TRBJ2-5; tentative D call: TRBD1 (6 bases). This CDR3 is built from 15 residues. With 5 bases removed from V and 4 bases from J, the gap between germline ends came to 17 bases. Germline CDR1 reads MNHEY; CDR2 reads SVGEGT. The CDR3 DNA is TGTGCCAGCAGTACACCGGGACATCGGGCAGAGACCCAGTACTTC. Its protein is CASSTPGHRAETQYF.

The chain couples TRBV29-1 to TRBJ2-5; 7 bases are a match to TRBD1. V was pared by 6 bases and J by 2 bases, with 9 bases of the junction left unmatched. Germline CDR1 SQVTM, CDR2 ANQGSEA. The CDR3 length is 14 residues. The CDR3 region is CSVRGGAEQETQYF. DNA of the CDR3: TGCAGCGTGAGAGGGGGCGCGGAGCAAGAGACCCAGTACTTC. The entire variable domain, with the rest obtained from reference TRBV29-1 and TRBJ2-5, is as follows: SAVISQKPSRDICQRGTSLTIQCQVDSQVTMMFWYRQQPGQSLTLIATANQGSEATYESGFVIDKFPISRPNLTFSTLTVSNMSPEDSSIYLCSVRGGAEQETQYFGPGTRLLVL.

J is TRBJ1-1 and V is TRBV7-9; no firm D call. The CDR3 loop spans 12 amino acids. Germline V gene data show CDR1 as SEHNR and CDR2 as FQNEAQ (reference sequence). Trimming cost V 4 bases and J 1 base, with 4 bases left between them. CDR3 bases: TGTGCCAGCAGCTCGGCGAACACTGAAGCTTTCTTT. Amino acids: CASSSANTEAFF.

This clonotype was picked up a small number of times. The chain links TRBV3-1 to TRBJ1-6; D is undetermined. The CDR3 totals 17 residues. V was trimmed by 1 base and J by 0 bases, leaving 10 bases between them. Germline assignment: CDR1 LGHDT and CDR2 YNNKEL (reference sequence). In DNA, the CDR3 is TGTGCCAGCAGCCAAGTAAATCGAGGCTCCTATAATTCACCCCTCCACTTT. This encodes CASSQVNRGSYNSPLHF.

The chain couples TRBV10-3 to TRBJ2-7; TRBD1 matches at 9 bases. CDR3 length equals 14 residues. V trimming: 6 bases; J trimming: 5 bases; junction bases outside the gene matches: 8. Germline CDR1 ENHRY, CDR2 SYGVKD. CDR3: CAISRRDRDNEQYF. DNA for the CDR3: TGTGCCATCAGCCGCCGGGACAGGGACAACGAGCAGTACTTC.

This rearrangement joins TRBV3-1 to TRBJ1-1; no clear D. CDR1 is LGHDT and CDR2 is YNNKEL in the germline V gene (reference sequence). The CDR3 runs to 14 residues. Trimming removed 0 bases at V and 1 base at J, with 6 bases between. The CDR3 spells CASSQESANTEAFF. The CDR3 coding sequence is TGTGCCAGCAGCCAAGAGAGTGCGAACACTGAAGCTTTCTTT.

The chain carries TRBV20-1 and TRBJ1-1; no definite D call. This CDR3 is 12 amino acids long. Trimming removed 3 bases at V and 3 bases at J, with 8 bases between. Germline V gene sequence: CDR1 DFQATT, CDR2 SNEGSKA (reference sequence). The CDR3: CSARVSYTEAFF. In DNA form, the CDR3 reads TGCAGTGCTAGGGTATCATACACTGAAGCTTTCTTT.

The chain joins TRBV6-5 to TRBJ2-3; D is undetermined. This CDR3 spans 16 amino acids. Per the germline V gene, CDR1 is MNHEY and CDR2 is SVGAGI. V was shortened by 8 bases and J by 1 base, with 19 bases between the two germline ends. CDR3 nucleotide sequence: TGTGCCAGCTCCCCCGTAGTCGAATGGGGCACAGATACGCAGTATTTT. Amino acids: CASSPVVEWGTDTQYF.